These 22 T cell receptor beta chains originate from one sample sequenced in a study of blood T cell repertoires in COVID-19. Sequenced by immunoSEQ multiplex PCR; TCRdb stores in-frame clones only, minus some. The table lists about 190,000 clones, about nine tenths of them singletons. Sequencing used peripheral blood. Receptors originate from a man aged 30-40 years with acute or convalescent COVID-19.

This clone was recorded only once. The chain recombines TRBV28 with TRBJ1-2, with a tentative D call TRBD1 (5 bases). Per the germline V gene, CDR1 is MDHEN and CDR2 is SYDVKM. The CDR3 is 13 amino acids. Trimming stripped 5 bases from V and 10 bases from J, with 17 bases between. The CDR3 spells CASSPSDSLHYTF. CDR3 DNA sequence: TGTGCCAGCAGTCCCAGTGACAGCCTCCACTACACCTTC.

The chain has TRBV5-6 and TRBJ2-1; TRBD2 matches at 16 bases. Germline values: CDR1 SGHDT, CDR2 YYEEEE. This CDR3 is 18 amino acids long. The trim removed 4 bases at V and 3 bases at J, leaving 7 bases unmatched. The CDR3 is CASSLGLAGGPFYNEQFF. Written as DNA, the CDR3 is TGTGCCAGCAGCCTGGGACTAGCGGGAGGGCCTTTCTACAATGAGCAGTTCTTC.

This clone showed up just a few times. V usage is TRBV4-1 and J usage is TRBJ1-5; D uncertain. V was pared by 1 base and J by 5 bases, with 6 bases between. The CDR3 totals 13 residues. Germline V gene lookup returns CDR1 MGHRA and CDR2 YSYEKL. The CDR3 region has the DNA TGCGCCAGCAGCCAAGGTATCGATCAGCCCCAGCATTTT. It is translated as CASSQGIDQPQHF.

The DNA for the CDR3 is TGTGCCAGCAGCCTCCCCGGTCCTGGGGCCAACGTCCTGACTTTC. It codes for CASSLPGPGANVLTF. V and J are TRBV5-6 and TRBJ2-6, with D unclear. V was trimmed by 4 bases and J by 2 bases, leaving 10 bases between them. The length of the CDR3 is 15 residues. Germline CDR1 and CDR2: SGHDT and YYEEEE.

The chain combines TRBV27 with TRBJ2-2; D is ambiguous. The CDR3 has 13 residues. The germline gives CDR1 MNHEY, CDR2 SMNVEV (reference sequence). Between the trimmed V and J ends, which lost 2 bases and 6 bases, there was a span of 7 bases. Here the CDR3 reads CASSLTAPGELFF. The DNA of the CDR3 is TGTGCCAGCAGTTTAACCGCGCCCGGGGAGCTGTTTTTT.

The genes are TRBV5-1 and TRBJ1-2; D is unresolved. The CDR3 length is 14 residues. Trimming took off 2 bases at V and 5 bases at J, with 13 bases between the two ends. Per germline, CDR1 SGHRS and CDR2 YFSETQ. DNA of the CDR3: TGCGCCAGCAGCTTTAGAGGAGACCTTTATGGCTACACCTTC. Translation gives CASSFRGDLYGYTF.

For the CDR3, the DNA is TGTGCCATCAGTGGACAGGGGGCGCGGGGTGGAGAGACCCAGTACTTC. Translating it yields CAISGQGARGGETQYF. The rearrangement links TRBV10-3 to TRBJ2-5, with 10 bases fitting TRBD1. Germline V gene data show CDR1 as ENHRY and CDR2 as SYGVKD. V was clipped by 4 bases and J by 4 bases; unmatched bases: 9. The CDR3 consists of 16 residues.

The chain carries TRBV18 and TRBJ1-6; 8 positions match TRBD1. J lost 5 bases, V lost 6 bases, and 3 bases had no gene match. The CDR3 has 14 amino acids. Germline V lookup: CDR1 KGHSH, CDR2 LQKENI. CDR3 sequence: CASSQDRDNSPLHF. DNA for the CDR3: TGTGCCAGCTCCCAGGACAGGGATAATTCACCCCTCCACTTT. Together with reference TRBV18 and TRBJ1-6, the CDR3 gives the full variable domain: NAGVMQNPRHLVRRRGQEARLRCSPMKGHSHVYWYRQLPEEGLKFMVYLQKENIIDESGMPKERFSAEFPKEGPSILRIQQVVRGDSAAYFCASSQDRDNSPLHFGNGTRLTVT.

The rearrangement joins TRBV28 to TRBJ1-1; 7 bases are a match to TRBD1. The CDR3 has 16 residues. With 3 bases clipped from V and 2 bases from J, the junction kept 9 bases outside the gene matches. CDR1 and CDR2 from the germline V gene are MDHEN and SYDVKM. Here the CDR3 reads CASSFQRGQENTEAFF. The CDR3 nucleotides read TGTGCCAGCAGTTTCCAACGAGGACAGGAAAACACTGAAGCTTTCTTT. Full variable domain (missing parts from reference TRBV28 and TRBJ1-1): DVKVTQSSRYLVKRTGEKVFLECVQDMDHENMFWYRQDPGLGLRLIYFSYDVKMKEKGDIPEGYSVSREKKERFSLILESASTNQTSMYLCASSFQRGQENTEAFFGQGTRLTVV.

Concerning this clone itself: Other DNA sequences from this sample encode an identical CDR3 as well. The chain uses TRBV11-2 and TRBJ2-3; D not resolved. CDR1 is SGHAT and CDR2 is FQNNGV in the germline V gene. This CDR3 is built from 11 residues. V lost 4 bases, J lost 6 bases, and 5 bases lay in between. DNA of the CDR3: TGTGCCAGCAGCTCTAGGGATACGCAGTATTTT. Its translation: CASSSRDTQYF.

The chain carries TRBV7-9 and TRBJ1-2; TRBD1 might be the D (6 bases). CDR1 SEHNR and CDR2 FQNEAQ come from the germline V gene (reference sequence). Deletions cut 5 bases from V and 5 bases from J, with 12 bases between. The CDR3 sequence is 13 residues long. CDR3 DNA sequence: TGTGCCAGCAGCGTCCAGGGGATTTATGGCTACACCTTC. Protein: CASSVQGIYGYTF.

The gene calls are TRBV5-5 and TRBJ2-2, with TRBD2 matching over 10 bases. The CDR3 has 16 residues. Unmatched junction bases numbered 7, after V lost 3 bases and J lost 5 bases. Germline V gives CDR1 SGHKS, CDR2 YYEKEE (reference sequence). DNA of the CDR3: TGTGCCAGCAGCTGGGCACTAGCGGGATTTACCGGGGAGCTGTTTTTT. Encoded protein: CASSWALAGFTGELFF.

The V and J genes are TRBV11-2 and TRBJ2-4; perhaps TRBD2 as D (6 bases). This CDR3 has 16 amino acids. Germline V lookup: CDR1 SGHAT, CDR2 FQNNGV. V was pared by 6 bases and J by 0 bases, with 15 bases between. CDR3 bases: TGTGCCAGCAGTCCGATCGGGGGTCTAGCCAAAAACATTCAGTACTTC. Amino acid sequence: CASSPIGGLAKNIQYF.

The rearrangement uses TRBV28 and TRBJ2-1, with D possibly matching TRBD1 (6 bases). Germline V gene lookup returns CDR1 MDHEN and CDR2 SYDVKM. V was shortened by 0 bases and J by 9 bases, with 21 bases between the two germline ends. This CDR3 region has 17 residues. CDR3 nucleotide sequence: TGTGCCAGCAGTTTATGGTCGGGAAGACAGGTGGGGAGTGAGCAGTTCTTC. Protein: CASSLWSGRQVGSEQFF.

This chain uses TRBV7-2 with TRBJ2-7; TRBD2 agrees at 7 bases. With V trimmed by 5 bases and J by 3 bases, 7 bases remained unmatched. This CDR3 contains 14 residues. Germline V lookup: CDR1 SGHTA, CDR2 FQGNSA. The CDR3: CASSPGLLGYEQYF. CDR3 in DNA: TGTGCCAGCAGCCCGGGACTATTAGGCTACGAGCAGTACTTC.

V is TRBV25-1 and J is TRBJ2-2; tentatively, D is TRBD1 (6 bases). V was shortened by 2 bases and J by 5 bases, with 15 bases between the two germline ends. Germline lookup yields CDR1 MGHDK and CDR2 SYGVNS. The CDR3 is 16 amino acids. Here the CDR3 DNA reads TGTGCCAGCAGTGAAGTTACAGGGCACTTAACCGGGGAGCTGTTTTTT. Amino acid sequence: CASSEVTGHLTGELFF. The full variable domain, with the rest looked up from reference TRBV25-1 and TRBJ2-2, is EADIYQTPRYLVIGTGKKITLECSQTMGHDKMYWYQQDPGMELHLIHYSYGVNSTEKGDLSSESTVSRIRTEHFPLTLESARPSHTSQYLCASSEVTGHLTGELFFGEGSRLTVL.

The chain links TRBV11-2 to TRBJ2-1, with TRBD1 identical over 9 bases. V shed 2 bases, J shed 0 bases, and the junction held 5 bases outside the gene matches. The CDR3 sequence is 17 residues long. From germline, CDR1 is SGHAT and CDR2 FQNNGV. CDR3 sequence reads: CASSLWTGASSYNEQFF. For the CDR3, the DNA is TGTGCCAGCAGCTTATGGACAGGGGCCTCCTCCTACAATGAGCAGTTCTTC.

The chain joins TRBV27 to TRBJ2-1; 8 bases are shared with TRBD1. The CDR3 is 15 amino acids. V lost 5 bases and J lost 8; bases outside the gene matches: 11. CDR1 is MNHEY, CDR2 SMNVEV, per germline (reference sequence). CDR3 bases: TGTGCCAGCAGTCGGGGAACAGGGGGGAAGTATGAGCAGTTCTTC. This gives the protein CASSRGTGGKYEQFF.

The chain joins TRBV9 to TRBJ1-2; D remains ambiguous. Germline assignment: CDR1 SGDLS and CDR2 YYNGEE. V was cut by 3 bases and J by 1 base, with 4 bases left in between. The CDR3 is made up of 12 amino acids. CDR3 DNA: TGTGCCAGCAGCGCCAATAACTATGGCTACACCTTC. Amino acids: CASSANNYGYTF.

This chain connects TRBV5-4 to TRBJ1-1, with TRBD1 matching over 7 bases. Germline V gene data show CDR1 as SGHNT and CDR2 as YYREEE (reference sequence). The length of the CDR3 is 15 residues. Trimming removed 2 bases from V and 1 base from J; junction bases left unmatched: 5. The CDR3 loop is CASSLPYRGNTEAFF. The CDR3, as DNA: TGTGCCAGCAGCTTACCCTACAGGGGGAACACTGAAGCTTTCTTT. Complete variable domain (other parts from reference TRBV5-4 and TRBJ1-1): ETGVTQSPTHLIKTRGQQVTLRCSSQSGHNTVSWYQQALGQGPQFIFQYYREEENGRGNFPPRFSGLQFPNYSSELNVNALELDDSALYLCASSLPYRGNTEAFFGQGTRLTVV.

The chain has TRBV28 and TRBJ2-7; TRBD1 agrees at 9 bases. The length of the CDR3 is 14 residues. The germline CDR1 and CDR2 sequences are MDHEN and SYDVKM. V shed 1 base, J shed 3 bases, and the junction held 1 base outside the gene matches. The CDR3 here is CASSLLTGGYEQYF. CDR3 coding DNA: TGTGCCAGCAGTTTATTGACAGGGGGCTACGAGCAGTACTTC.

This chain's CDR3 is CASSSRGSGGETQYF. CDR3 nucleotides: TGTGCCAGCAGTTCCCGCGGGAGCGGTGGCGAGACCCAGTACTTC. V usage is TRBV27 and J usage is TRBJ2-5; 7 positions agree with TRBD2. With V trimmed by 4 bases and J by 5 bases, 10 bases remained unmatched. CDR3 length: 15 amino acids. Germline CDR1 reads MNHEY; CDR2 reads SMNVEV (reference sequence).